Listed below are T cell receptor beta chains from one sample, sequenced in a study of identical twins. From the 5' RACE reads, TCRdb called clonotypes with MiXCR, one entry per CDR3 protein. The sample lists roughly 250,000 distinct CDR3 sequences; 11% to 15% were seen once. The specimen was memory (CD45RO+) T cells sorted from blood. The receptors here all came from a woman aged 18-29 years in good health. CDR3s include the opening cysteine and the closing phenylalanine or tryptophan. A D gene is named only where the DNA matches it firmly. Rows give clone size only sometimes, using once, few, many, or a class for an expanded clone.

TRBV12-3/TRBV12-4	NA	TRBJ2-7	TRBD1	TGTGCCAGCAGCGAACAGGGGGCCACCTACGAGCAGTACTTC	CASSEQGATYEQYF
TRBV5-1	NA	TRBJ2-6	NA	TGCGCCAGCAGTGTTAGGGCTTCGAGCTCTGGGGCCAACGTCCTGACTTTC	CASSVRASSSGANVLTF
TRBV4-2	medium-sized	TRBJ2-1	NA	TGTGCCAGCAGCCAAGATTTGGGCGACTACAATGAGCAGTTCTTC	CASSQDLGDYNEQFF
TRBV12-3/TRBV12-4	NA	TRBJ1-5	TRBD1	TGTGCCAGCAGCCCGGACAGGGCCAGCAATCAGCCCCAGCATTTT	CASSPDRASNQPQHF
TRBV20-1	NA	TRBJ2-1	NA	TGCAGTGCTACTTACTATTTTAGTCGCTCCTACAATGAGCAGTTCTTC	CSATYYFSRSYNEQFF
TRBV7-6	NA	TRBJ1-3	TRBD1	TGTGCCAGCAGCATAGGGACAGCGAACACCATATATTTT	CASSIGTANTIYF
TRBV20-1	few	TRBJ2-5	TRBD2	TGCAGTGCTCGACTAGCGGGAGATAGGGAGACCCAGTACTTC	CSARLAGDRETQYF
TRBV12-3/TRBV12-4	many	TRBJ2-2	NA	TGTGCCAGCAGGTCTAGATCCACCGGGGAGCTGTTTTTT	CASRSRSTGELFF
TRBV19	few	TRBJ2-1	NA	TGTGCCAGTAGTATTGGGTCAATGAGCTTCAATGAGCAGTTCTTC	CASSIGSMSFNEQFF
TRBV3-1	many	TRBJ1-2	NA	TGTGCCAGCAGCCAGGGAGGATGGGACTACACCTTC	CASSQGGWDYTF
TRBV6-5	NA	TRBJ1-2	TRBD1	TGTGCCAGCAGTTACTCCGGACAGGGACCCTATGGCTACACCTTC	CASSYSGQGPYGYTF
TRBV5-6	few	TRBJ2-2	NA	TGTGCCAGCAGCTTGGGGGCCGGAGTTAACACCGGGGAGCTGTTTTTT	CASSLGAGVNTGELFF
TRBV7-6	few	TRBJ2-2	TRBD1	TGTGCCAGCAGCTTTGGGGGACAGGGGAACACCGGGGAGCTGTTTTTT	CASSFGGQGNTGELFF
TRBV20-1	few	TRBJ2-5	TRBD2	TGCAGTGCTAGTAGCGGACTAGCCATCGGAATGGAGACCCAGTACTTC	CSASSGLAIGMETQYF
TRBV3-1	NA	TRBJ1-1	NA	TGTGCCAGCAGCCAAGATCTGCGGGCTGAAGCTTTCTTT	CASSQDLRAEAFF
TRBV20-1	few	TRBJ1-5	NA	TGCAGTGCTATAAGAAGCAATCAGCCCCAGCATTTT	CSAIRSNQPQHF
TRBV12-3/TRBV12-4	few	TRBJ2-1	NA	TGTGCCAGCAGTCCCTCGGGACCCCGCCCGAATGAGCAGTTCTTC	CASSPSGPRPNEQFF
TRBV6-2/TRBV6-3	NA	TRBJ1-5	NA	TGTGCCAGCAGGTCTCGGCATTTCAATCAGCCCCAGCATTTT	CASRSRHFNQPQHF
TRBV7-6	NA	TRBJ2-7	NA	TGTGCCAGCAGCTCCCAAGAGGGGGCCTACGAGCAGTACTTC	CASSSQEGAYEQYF
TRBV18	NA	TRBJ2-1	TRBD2	TGTGCCAGCTCCCCCTTCCAGCGGGAAAAATATGAGCAGTTCTTC	CASSPFQREKYEQFF
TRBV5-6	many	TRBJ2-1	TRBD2	TGTGCCAGCGGTGGGTCGGGGACTAGCGGATACAATGAGCAGTTCTTC	CASGGSGTSGYNEQFF
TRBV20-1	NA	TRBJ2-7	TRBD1	TGCAGTGCTGCAACCGGGACAGGGGTCTACGAGCAGTACTTC	CSAATGTGVYEQYF
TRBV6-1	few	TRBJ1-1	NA	TGTGCCAGCAGTGAATGGGCCCAGAGGTCAGAAGCTTTCTTT	CASSEWAQRSEAFF
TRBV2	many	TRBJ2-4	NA	TGTGCCAGCAGAAGGACCCGCTCGGAGTACTTC	CASRRTRSEYF
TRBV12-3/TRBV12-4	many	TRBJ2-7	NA	TGTGCCAGCAGTTTCTCGGCAGGCTCCTACGAGCAGTACTTC	CASSFSAGSYEQYF
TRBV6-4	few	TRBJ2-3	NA	TGTGCCAGCAGTGACTCGGGGGGACAAGGGTATACGCAGTATTTT	CASSDSGGQGYTQYF
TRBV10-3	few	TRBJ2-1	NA	TGTGCCATAAAGAAGCGTGAACATGAGCAGTTCTTC	CAIKKREHEQFF
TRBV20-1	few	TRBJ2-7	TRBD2	TGCGCAGGACTAGCCGATATTTCCTACGAGCAGTACTTC	CAGLADISYEQYF